These T cell receptor beta chains were read from a single sample in a study of cytomegalovirus exposure and HLA in healthy donors. TCRdb's copy holds only in-frame clones and misses some; the assay was immunoSEQ multiplex PCR. In the table there are around 92,000 clones, over 65% of which are singletons. Sequencing was done on a sample of PBMCs. The source of these receptors is a man between 60 and 75 years old in good health and CMV-seropositive. Both conserved end residues are part of each CDR3. The D gene is left open where the match is weak. Clone sizes are given selectively: once, few, many, or a class where the clone is expanded.

J gene: TRBJ2-3; clone size: -; V gene: TRBV7-9; D gene: TRBD2; CDR3 DNA: TGTGCCAGCAGCGGGAGGACTAGCGGGGGCACAGATACGCAGTATTTT; CDR3 protein: CASSGRTSGGTDTQYF
J gene: TRBJ2-1; clone size: -; V gene: TRBV5-1; D gene: TRBD1; CDR3 DNA: TGCGCCAGCAGCATCGGGACAGTCGGAGTTGGTATCAATGAGCAGTTCTTC; CDR3 protein: CASSIGTVGVGINEQFF
J gene: TRBJ1-2; clone size: -; V gene: TRBV9; D gene: -; CDR3 DNA: TGTGCCAGCAGCGGGCGGGGTAATAACTATGGCTACACCTTC; CDR3 protein: CASSGRGNNYGYTF
J gene: TRBJ2-3; clone size: -; V gene: TRBV5-1; D gene: TRBD1; CDR3 DNA: TGCGCCAGCAGCGCCGGGACAGGGGGCGGCACAGATACGCAGTATTTT; CDR3 protein: CASSAGTGGGTDTQYF
J gene: TRBJ2-7; clone size: -; V gene: TRBV5-1; D gene: TRBD2; CDR3 DNA: TGCGCCAGCAGCTTGGCGGGAGGGAACTACGAGCAGTACTTC; CDR3 protein: CASSLAGGNYEQYF
J gene: TRBJ2-7; clone size: -; V gene: TRBV7-3; D gene: -; CDR3 DNA: TGTGCCAGCAGCTTAGGCCCCTCCTACGAGCAGTACTTC; CDR3 protein: CASSLGPSYEQYF
J gene: TRBJ2-1; clone size: -; V gene: TRBV7-9; D gene: -; CDR3 DNA: TGTGCCAGCAGCTTTGGGAGGCACAATGAGCAGTTCTTC; CDR3 protein: CASSFGRHNEQFF
J gene: TRBJ2-1; clone size: -; V gene: TRBV29-1; D gene: TRBD2; CDR3 DNA: TGCAGCGTTGAAGGGGGGCTAGCGGGGGTTTATTCCTACAATGAGCAGTTCTTC; CDR3 protein: CSVEGGLAGVYSYNEQFF
J gene: TRBJ1-5; clone size: -; V gene: TRBV28; D gene: -; CDR3 DNA: TGTGCCAGCAGCAGGGATGGATGGGAGCCCCAGCATTTT; CDR3 protein: CASSRDGWEPQHF
J gene: TRBJ2-7; clone size: -; V gene: TRBV7-6; D gene: TRBD1; CDR3 DNA: TGTGCCAGCAGCTTCGGACAGGGGTGGTCCTACGAGCAGTACTTC; CDR3 protein: CASSFGQGWSYEQYF
J gene: TRBJ1-5; clone size: -; V gene: TRBV7-2; D gene: -; CDR3 DNA: TGTGCCAGCAGCTTAGGGGGGCGGCGCCAGGGAAGTTTTAATCAGCCCCAGCATTTT; CDR3 protein: CASSLGGRRQGSFNQPQHF
J gene: TRBJ2-7; clone size: few; V gene: TRBV5-1; D gene: TRBD1; CDR3 DNA: TGCGCCAGCAGCTTGGAGGCAGGGGGCTACGAGCAGTACTTC; CDR3 protein: CASSLEAGGYEQYF
J gene: TRBJ2-4; clone size: -; V gene: TRBV5-1; D gene: -; CDR3 DNA: TGCGCCAGCAGCCTGTCGGTAGCCAAAAACATTCAGTACTTC; CDR3 protein: CASSLSVAKNIQYF
J gene: TRBJ1-1; clone size: few; V gene: TRBV19; D gene: TRBD1; CDR3 DNA: TGTGCCAGTAGGATACAGGGGAACATGAACACTGAAGCTTTCTTT; CDR3 protein: CASRIQGNMNTEAFF
J gene: TRBJ1-4; clone size: few; V gene: TRBV11-2; D gene: -; CDR3 DNA: TGTGCCAGCAGCTTAGGGCCCATTGCAACTAATGAAAAACTGTTTTTT; CDR3 protein: CASSLGPIATNEKLFF
J gene: TRBJ2-3; clone size: -; V gene: TRBV19; D gene: TRBD1; CDR3 DNA: TGTGCCAGTAGTATCCAGCGAGGGGGCGAGGATACGCAGTATTTT; CDR3 protein: CASSIQRGGEDTQYF
J gene: TRBJ2-1; clone size: few; V gene: TRBV15; D gene: -; CDR3 DNA: TGTGCCACCAGCAAACTAGTTGGCCCCTACAATGAGCAGTTCTTC; CDR3 protein: CATSKLVGPYNEQFF
J gene: TRBJ2-7; clone size: -; V gene: TRBV11-2; D gene: -; CDR3 DNA: TGTGCCAGCAGCTTATCGGACAGCTCCTACGAGCAGTACTTC; CDR3 protein: CASSLSDSSYEQYF
J gene: TRBJ2-7; clone size: -; V gene: TRBV6-5; D gene: -; CDR3 DNA: TGTGCCAGCAGACCCTATCCTCAACAGGGCTACGAGCAGTACTTC; CDR3 protein: CASRPYPQQGYEQYF
J gene: TRBJ1-1; clone size: once; V gene: TRBV28; D gene: -; CDR3 DNA: TGTGCCAGCAGTAGCGCCAAGACCCGGAACACTGAAGCTTTCTTT; CDR3 protein: CASSSAKTRNTEAFF
J gene: TRBJ1-2; clone size: -; V gene: TRBV6-1; D gene: -; CDR3 DNA: TGTGCCAGCAGTGAAGCTCGGACATCCGTCCGTGGCTACACCTTC; CDR3 protein: CASSEARTSVRGYTF
J gene: TRBJ2-7; clone size: -; V gene: TRBV9; D gene: TRBD1; CDR3 DNA: TGTGCCAGCAGCGTAGGACAGGGGTTCTACGAGCAGTACTTC; CDR3 protein: CASSVGQGFYEQYF
J gene: TRBJ2-5; clone size: once; V gene: TRBV9; D gene: -; CDR3 DNA: TGTGCCAGCAGCCTACAAGCGGGGTCACAGGGGGGGTATGAGACCCAGTACTTC; CDR3 protein: CASSLQAGSQGGYETQYF
J gene: TRBJ2-7; clone size: once; V gene: TRBV9; D gene: -; CDR3 DNA: TGTGCCAGCAGCCCGACAGGAATCTCCTACGAGCAGTACTTC; CDR3 protein: CASSPTGISYEQYF
J gene: TRBJ1-2; clone size: -; V gene: TRBV28; D gene: TRBD1; CDR3 DNA: TGTGCCAGCAGTTGGGGCAGGGGGATAATTGTCTTAGGCTACACCTTC; CDR3 protein: CASSWGRGIIVLGYTF
J gene: TRBJ2-3; clone size: -; V gene: TRBV10-2; D gene: -; CDR3 DNA: TGCGCCAGCAGTGAACAGCCCCCCCGCCCGGCAGATACGCAGTATTTT; CDR3 protein: CASSEQPPRPADTQYF
J gene: TRBJ1-1; clone size: -; V gene: TRBV25-1; D gene: TRBD1; CDR3 DNA: TGTGCCAGCACAGACAGGGGATCTGAAGCTTTCTTT; CDR3 protein: CASTDRGSEAFF
J gene: TRBJ1-1; clone size: -; V gene: TRBV18; D gene: -; CDR3 DNA: TGTGCCAGCTCACCATTGAGGGCTGAAGCTTTCTTT; CDR3 protein: CASSPLRAEAFF
J gene: TRBJ1-3; clone size: -; V gene: TRBV2; D gene: TRBD1; CDR3 DNA: TGTGCCAGTTATGGAGGGGGCAGGACCATATATTTT; CDR3 protein: CASYGGGRTIYF
J gene: TRBJ2-7; clone size: -; V gene: TRBV5-6; D gene: TRBD2; CDR3 DNA: TGTGCCAGCAGGGGAAGCGGGGCCCCCTACGAGCAGTACTTC; CDR3 protein: CASRGSGAPYEQYF
J gene: TRBJ1-1; clone size: few; V gene: TRBV7-9; D gene: TRBD1; CDR3 DNA: TGTGCCAGCAGCTGGCGGACAGGAGTGAACACTGAAGCTTTCTTT; CDR3 protein: CASSWRTGVNTEAFF
J gene: TRBJ2-4; clone size: -; V gene: TRBV5-6; D gene: TRBD2; CDR3 DNA: TGTGCCAGCAGCTTGGGACTAGCGGGGGGGCGCGCCAAAAACATTCAGTACTTC; CDR3 protein: CASSLGLAGGRAKNIQYF
J gene: TRBJ2-5; clone size: -; V gene: TRBV7-9; D gene: -; CDR3 DNA: TGTGCCAGCAGCCCGCCTATCTGGGAGACCCAGTACTTC; CDR3 protein: CASSPPIWETQYF
J gene: TRBJ1-2; clone size: few; V gene: TRBV7-9; D gene: -; CDR3 DNA: TGTGCCAGCAGCCCCTCTGGCTCCCTCAACTATGGCTACACCTTC; CDR3 protein: CASSPSGSLNYGYTF
J gene: TRBJ1-2; clone size: -; V gene: TRBV28; D gene: -; CDR3 DNA: TGTGCCAGCAGTTTAATCAGGGGTGGCAGAGGCTACACCTTC; CDR3 protein: CASSLIRGGRGYTF
J gene: TRBJ2-7; clone size: -; V gene: TRBV6-1; D gene: -; CDR3 DNA: TGTGCCAGCAGCGACTGGACAGCGTCCTACGAGCAGTACTTC; CDR3 protein: CASSDWTASYEQYF
J gene: TRBJ2-1; clone size: -; V gene: TRBV4-2; D gene: TRBD1; CDR3 DNA: TGTGCCAGCAGCTCCGGGACAGGGGATAGCGATGAGCAGTTCTTC; CDR3 protein: CASSSGTGDSDEQFF
J gene: TRBJ2-1; clone size: -; V gene: TRBV5-1; D gene: -; CDR3 DNA: TGCGCCAGCAGCTTGCAGGGACAATCCTACAATGAGCAGTTCTTC; CDR3 protein: CASSLQGQSYNEQFF
J gene: TRBJ1-5; clone size: -; V gene: TRBV19; D gene: TRBD1; CDR3 DNA: TGTGCCAGTAGAGAGCCGGGCAGGGGGCTGCAGCCCCAGCATTTT; CDR3 protein: CASREPGRGLQPQHF
J gene: TRBJ2-1; clone size: -; V gene: TRBV6-4; D gene: TRBD1; CDR3 DNA: TGTGCCAGCAGCACCCTCCGAGGGGGCCCATACAATGAGCAGTTCTTC; CDR3 protein: CASSTLRGGPYNEQFF
J gene: TRBJ1-3; clone size: -; V gene: TRBV7-3; D gene: -; CDR3 DNA: TGTGCCAGCAGCTATCAGGGAGGCTCTGGAAACACCATATATTTT; CDR3 protein: CASSYQGGSGNTIYF
J gene: TRBJ2-7; clone size: -; V gene: TRBV28; D gene: -; CDR3 DNA: TGTGCCAGTTCGCCAGGGGCATTCCCGTACGAGCAGTACTTC; CDR3 protein: CASSPGAFPYEQYF
J gene: TRBJ2-2; clone size: once; V gene: TRBV13; D gene: -; CDR3 DNA: TGTGCCAGCAGCTTGGGCAGGGGAACCGGGGAGCTGTTTTTT; CDR3 protein: CASSLGRGTGELFF
J gene: TRBJ1-5; clone size: once; V gene: TRBV2; D gene: -; CDR3 DNA: TGTGCCAGCACCTACGGGGGGAAAGGCAATCAGCCCCAGCATTTT; CDR3 protein: CASTYGGKGNQPQHF
J gene: TRBJ2-7; clone size: -; V gene: TRBV7-2; D gene: -; CDR3 DNA: TGTGCCAGCAGCATAATGAGCGCCGGGACTGGGGATTACGAGCAGTACTTC; CDR3 protein: CASSIMSAGTGDYEQYF
J gene: TRBJ1-5; clone size: -; V gene: TRBV30; D gene: -; CDR3 DNA: TGTGCCTGGAGTGTACGGGGAAATCAGCCCCAGCATTTT; CDR3 protein: CAWSVRGNQPQHF
J gene: TRBJ1-3; clone size: -; V gene: TRBV29-1; D gene: TRBD1; CDR3 DNA: TGCAGCGTTTTAGACAGGGGGCTAGGAAACACCATATATTTT; CDR3 protein: CSVLDRGLGNTIYF
J gene: TRBJ1-1; clone size: -; V gene: TRBV7-3; D gene: -; CDR3 DNA: TGTGCCAGCAGCTTAGCGGGGGCGCCTTCAGCTTTCTTT; CDR3 protein: CASSLAGAPSAFF